These 20 T cell receptor beta chains were sequenced from one sample in a study of shared clonotypes between healthy human individuals. The method was immunoSEQ multiplex PCR; TCRdb's version includes in-frame clones alone and lacks a portion of them. Found here are 650,000 to 700,000 clones, about 90% of them singletons; the top ten hold 34%. The sequencing input was memory CD8+ T cells from PBMCs. Documented subset: CD45RO+ cells pooled with CCR7-negative TemRA cells. These receptors all come from a man aged 18 to 30 in good health. Some clones in this sample may be carry-over from other donors' samples.

The rearrangement uses TRBV6-6 and TRBJ2-7; D possibly uses TRBD1 or TRBD2 (5 bases each). The CDR3 covers 13 residues. From germline, CDR1 is MNHNY and CDR2 SVGAGI (reference sequence). V lost 5 bases and J 3 bases, leaving 11 bases between the germline ends. The CDR3 here is CASSPGDVYEQYF. In nucleotides, the CDR3 is TGTGCCAGCAGTCCCGGGGACGTCTACGAGCAGTACTTC.

This rearrangement joins TRBV5-4 to TRBJ2-3; 14 bases match TRBD2. CDR3 length equals 18 residues. Looked up from germline, CDR1 is SGHNT and CDR2 is YYREEE (reference sequence). Trimming at V came to 1 base and at J to 3 bases, leaving 7 bases not matched to a gene. The CDR3 DNA reads TGTGCCAGCAGCTTGCCGCGACTAGCGGGAGGGGATACAGATACGCAGTATTTT. It encodes CASSLPRLAGGDTDTQYF.

The chain combines TRBV18 with TRBJ1-5; D gene ambiguous. V was shortened by 5 bases and J by 1 base, with 9 bases between the two germline ends. There are 14 residues in the CDR3. The V gene's germline CDR1 is KGHSH and CDR2 LQKENI. CDR3 coding DNA: TGTGCCAGCTCAAACGATCAAAGCAATCAGCCCCAGCATTTT. The encoded protein is CASSNDQSNQPQHF.

The gene calls are TRBV25-1 and TRBJ1-6; D call uncertain. CDR1 and CDR2 (germline): MGHDK, SYGVNS. V shed 4 bases and J shed 0 bases, with 10 bases lying between them. CDR3 length: 16 residues. The chain's CDR3 is CASSASGSSYNSPLHF. Here the CDR3 DNA reads TGTGCCAGCAGTGCTTCGGGGAGCTCCTATAATTCACCCCTCCACTTT. Together with reference TRBV25-1 and TRBJ1-6, the CDR3 gives the full variable domain: EADIYQTPRYLVIGTGKKITLECSQTMGHDKMYWYQQDPGMELHLIHYSYGVNSTEKGDLSSESTVSRIRTEHFPLTLESARPSHTSQYLCASSASGSSYNSPLHFGNGTRLTVT.

The rearrangement uses TRBV27 and TRBJ1-5, with 9 bases matching TRBD1. J was trimmed by 2 bases and V by 4 bases; bases with no gene match: 15. Germline lookup yields CDR1 MNHEY and CDR2 SMNVEV (reference sequence). This CDR3 region has 19 residues. The CDR3 DNA sequence: TGTGCCAGCAGTTCTCTCCGCCGGGACAGGGTTTTTGGCAATCAGCCCCAGCATTTT. Encoded protein: CASSSLRRDRVFGNQPQHF.

This clone was recorded once. V is TRBV30 and J is TRBJ2-7; 7 positions agree with TRBD1. Germline V gene sequence: CDR1 GTSNPN, CDR2 SVGIG (reference sequence). V gave up 6 bases and J gave up 2 bases; unmatched junction bases: 4. The CDR3 sequence is 12 residues long. The CDR3 nucleotides read TGTGCCTGCTCGACAGGGACCTACGAGCAGTACTTC. This sequence encodes CACSTGTYEQYF.

The chain couples TRBV15 to TRBJ1-4; D gene ambiguous. V lost 2 bases to trimming and J lost 8 bases, with 9 bases between them. Germline V gives CDR1 LNHNV, CDR2 YYDKDF (reference sequence). The CDR3 runs 13 residues. CDR3 DNA sequence: TGTGCCACCAGCAGACCGTTCGGGGAAAAACTGTTTTTT. It translates to CATSRPFGEKLFF.

The chain couples TRBV7-6 to TRBJ1-5; D gene ambiguous. Trimming cost V 5 bases and J 0 bases, with 11 bases left between them. Germline-derived CDR1 and CDR2 are SGHVS and FNYEAQ. The CDR3 is made up of 15 amino acids. CDR3 DNA: TGTGCCAGCAGCCAAGGGCCATATAGCAATCAGCCCCAGCATTTT. This gives the protein CASSQGPYSNQPQHF.

This chain joins TRBV14 and TRBJ2-7, with 8 bases aligning to TRBD2. The CDR3 sequence is 15 residues long. The V and J ends lost 4 bases and 5 bases, in that order; junction bases with no gene match: 10. The germline V gene has CDR1 SGHDN and CDR2 FVKESK. Here the CDR3 DNA reads TGTGCCAGCAGCCCCCGTGGTAGCGGGATTGACGAGCAGTACTTC. This encodes CASSPRGSGIDEQYF.

The chain recombines TRBV4-3 with TRBJ2-7; 10 bases are shared with TRBD2. V was pared by 6 bases and J by 5 bases, with 7 bases of the junction left unmatched. Germline lookup yields CDR1 LGHNA and CDR2 YSLEER. The CDR3 is 14 residues long. Here the CDR3 reads CASSPGLAPNEQYF. Written as DNA, the CDR3 is TGCGCCAGCAGTCCGGGACTAGCGCCCAACGAGCAGTACTTC.

The V call is TRBV9, the J call TRBJ1-2, with D unclear. V dropped 4 bases and J dropped 7 bases, with 11 bases sitting between them. The CDR3 is 12 amino acids. Germline V lookup: CDR1 SGDLS, CDR2 YYNGEE. The CDR3 region has the DNA TGTGCCAGCAGCTGGGGAGGAACTGGCTACACCTTC. It is translated as CASSWGGTGYTF.

Concerning this clone itself: Within the sample, other DNA sequences also encode this same CDR3. The genes are TRBV28 and TRBJ2-5, with 12 nucleotides matching TRBD2. Losses at the gene ends were 4 bases for V and 4 bases for J; bases not matched to a gene: 1. The CDR3 sequence is 14 residues long. Germline V gene data show CDR1 as MDHEN and CDR2 as SYDVKM. CDR3 nucleotides: TGTGCCAGCAGTTGGGGACTAGCGGGAGAGACCCAGTACTTC. Amino acid sequence: CASSWGLAGETQYF.

This chain uses TRBV27 with TRBJ1-3; 12 bases map to TRBD1. V lost 4 bases, J lost 6 bases, and 4 bases stayed unmatched. This CDR3 region has 15 residues. Germline CDR1 is MNHEY and CDR2 is SMNVEV (reference sequence). The CDR3 bases are TGTGCCAGCAGTTGGGACAGGGGGCGAATAAACACCATATATTTT. Translation gives CASSWDRGRINTIYF.

The sample holds one count of this clone. The CDR3 DNA sequence: TGCGCCAGCAGCCTCCAACCCCCATCGGGCCGTAACTATGGCTACACCTTC. It is translated as CASSLQPPSGRNYGYTF. The rearrangement uses TRBV5-1 and TRBJ1-2; D uncertain. The V end lost 4 bases, the J end lost 1 base, and 20 bases lay between the germline ends. The CDR3 sequence is 17 residues long. CDR1 and CDR2 from the germline V gene are SGHRS and YFSETQ.

This clone showed up just a few times. The V gene is TRBV2, the J gene TRBJ1-2; D remains unclear. V lost 1 base and J 4 bases, leaving 7 bases between the germline ends. Germline values: CDR1 SNHLY, CDR2 FYNNEI. CDR3 length: 13 amino acids. CDR3 sequence (DNA): TGTGCCAGCAGTGAAGGACACGGCTATGGCTACACCTTC. Translating gives CASSEGHGYGYTF. Looking up the rest from reference TRBV2 and TRBJ1-2 gives the full variable domain: EPEVTQTPSHQVTQMGQEVILRCVPISNHLYFYWYRQILGQKVEFLVSFYNNEISEKSEIFDDQFSVERPDGSNFTLKIRSTKLEDSAMYFCASSEGHGYGYTFGSGTRLTVV.

The chain links TRBV5-1 to TRBJ1-1; TRBD1 might be the D (5 bases). There are 15 residues in the CDR3. Germline V CDR1 and CDR2: SGHRS, YFSETQ. Trimming took 3 bases from V and 5 from J, leaving 17 bases between them. The CDR3 region is CASSSGGGGGTEAFF. In DNA, the CDR3 is TGCGCCAGCAGCTCAGGCGGCGGGGGTGGAACTGAAGCTTTCTTT.

This clone was observed a single time. The chain employs TRBV28 and TRBJ2-7; the match to TRBD2 covers 9 bases. After removal of 1 base from V and 7 bases from J, the junction contained 5 bases not matched to a gene. The CDR3 extends over 14 amino acids. The germline V gene has CDR1 MDHEN and CDR2 SYDVKM. In DNA, the CDR3 is TGTGCCAGCAGTTTATTAGCGGGAGCACGGGAGCAGTACTTC. Translated: CASSLLAGAREQYF.

The V gene is TRBV6-6, the J gene TRBJ2-2; possibly TRBD2 for D (5 bases). Germline CDR1 reads MNHNY; CDR2 reads SVGAGI (reference sequence). Trimming removed 0 bases at V and 6 bases at J, with 14 bases between. The CDR3 runs 16 residues. The DNA for the CDR3 is TGTGCCAGCAGTTACTCGATGATGCGGGTTTCCGGGGAGCTGTTTTTT. It is translated as CASSYSMMRVSGELFF.

This chain connects TRBV27 to TRBJ1-2, with D possibly matching TRBD1 (6 bases). Germline CDR1 and CDR2: MNHEY and SMNVEV (reference sequence). V shed 4 bases and J shed 6 bases, with 18 bases lying between them. This CDR3 is built from 15 residues. The CDR3 is CASSSLRGTKDGYTF. CDR3 nucleotide sequence: TGTGCCAGCAGTTCCCTTAGGGGGACAAAGGATGGCTACACCTTC.

The gene calls are TRBV29-1 and TRBJ2-7; D remains unclear. The CDR3 covers 12 residues. With 6 bases removed from V and 0 bases from J, the gap between germline ends came to 9 bases. Germline CDR1 SQVTM, CDR2 ANQGSEA. CDR3 nucleotide sequence: TGCAGCGTGATACTACCCTCCTACGAGCAGTACTTC. Its translation: CSVILPSYEQYF.